Detailed here is one TCR beta chain. Its matching antigen is unknown. The entry originates in a study of T cells in Graves' hyperthyroidism and ophthalmopathy. Study-level background: Peripheral blood draws took place at initial diagnosis, ahead of any treatment.

Overall study findings and caveats: Before onset, by a median of approximately 6.8 months, the model predicted ophthalmopathy. Stable hyperthyroidism was told apart from ophthalmopathy by a model built on 13 V-J features.

Graves' hyperthyroidism is called stable when ophthalmopathy does not progress within 18 months. Germline V gives CDR1 LGHNA, CDR2 YNFKEQ. CDR3 length equals 17 residues. Trimming removed 1 base at V and 6 bases at J, with 18 bases between. From RNA transcripts, TCR beta CDR3 regions were amplified. HTBI primers were the set used in a first-round RT-PCR of the TCR CDR3. One entry per CDR3 protein, called by TCRdb with MiXCR from the multiplex PCR reads. The repertoire holds some 760,000 distinct CDR3 sequences, with 12% to 15% as singletons. Sequencing was carried out using blood. The rearrangement joins TRBV4-2 to TRBJ2-2; the D call may be TRBD1 or TRBD2 (6 bases each). This sequence was found in a woman under 30 with Graves' hyperthyroidism. This CDR3 reads CASSQVGGIGSPGELFF. The CDR3 DNA is TGTGCCAGCAGCCAAGTAGGGGGGATAGGGAGTCCCGGGGAGCTGTTTTTT.